Below, 8 T cell receptor beta chains from the same sample are listed, as sequenced in a study of T cell responses to AZD1222 COVID-19 vaccine. Method: immunoSEQ multiplex PCR; TCRdb's copy keeps in-frame clones and lacks some. The table has some 170,000 clones, less than 90% seen once. Sequences were derived from peripheral blood, sampled on day 0 of AZD1222 vaccination. The receptors stem from an adult in good health.

The V and J genes are TRBV6-2 or TRBV6-3 and TRBJ2-7, with no clear D. The CDR3 has 12 residues. Trimming took off 6 bases at V and 2 bases at J, with 8 bases between the two ends. Germline CDR1 and CDR2: MNHEY and SVGEGT. The chain's CDR3 is CASSLTAYEQYF. The DNA of the CDR3 is TGTGCCAGCAGCCTTACTGCCTACGAGCAGTACTTC.

The chain is built from TRBV24-1 and TRBJ2-3; 8 positions match TRBD2. V shed 3 bases and J 4 bases; nucleotides not matched to a gene: 5. The CDR3 totals 15 residues. CDR1 is KGHDR, CDR2 SFDVKD, per germline. The CDR3 protein is CATSDPGLAADTQYF. The CDR3 DNA sequence: TGTGCCACCAGTGATCCCGGACTAGCCGCAGATACGCAGTATTTT.

The genes are TRBV6-5 and TRBJ1-1; no clear D. V lost 5 bases, J lost 3 bases, and 13 bases lay in between. Germline CDR1 and CDR2: MNHEY and SVGAGI. The CDR3 has 14 residues. The CDR3 nucleotides read TGTGCCAGCAGTCAGACTCAAGGGTACACTGAAGCTTTCTTT. Protein product: CASSQTQGYTEAFF.

This chain joins TRBV19 and TRBJ2-3; TRBD1 is a possible D gene (5 bases). The germline CDR1 and CDR2 sequences are LNHDA and SQIVND (reference sequence). V was cut by 2 bases and J by 4 bases, with 7 bases left in between. This CDR3 region has 13 residues. The CDR3 sequence: CASSIQGSDTQYF. In nucleotides, the CDR3 is TGTGCCAGTAGTATACAGGGCTCAGATACGCAGTATTTT.

This clone was found a few times. The germline gene is not matched at one end of the junction; a read error may be the cause. The genes are TRBV7-8 and TRBJ1-4, with D possibly TRBD1 on 5 matching bases. The V gene's germline CDR1 is SGHVS and CDR2 FQNEAQ. The CDR3 consists of 17 residues. The CDR3 spells CASSTPYPGAGDDKLFF. The CDR3 nucleotides read TGTGCCAGCAGCACCCCATACCCTGGGGCTGGGGATGATAAACTGTTTTTT.

The rearrangement joins TRBV28 to TRBJ2-2; TRBD1 might be the D (6 bases). The CDR3 length is 16 residues. CDR1 is MDHEN, CDR2 SYDVKM, per germline. With 0 bases removed from V and 4 bases from J, the gap between germline ends came to 12 bases. The CDR3 here is CASSLWGQGSTGELFF. The CDR3 coding sequence is TGTGCCAGCAGTTTATGGGGCCAGGGGTCCACCGGGGAGCTGTTTTTT.

V gene TRBV5-8 combines with J gene TRBJ1-2; D may be TRBD1 (5 bases). CDR3 length equals 15 residues. Germline V gene sequence: CDR1 SGHTS, CDR2 YDEGEE. Between the trimmed V and J ends, which lost 0 bases and 1 base, there was a span of 10 bases. CDR3 amino acids: CASSLALGVNYGYTF. The CDR3 DNA reads TGTGCCAGCAGCTTGGCTCTGGGGGTTAACTATGGCTACACCTTC.

This chain connects TRBV20-1 to TRBJ2-7; 11 positions agree with TRBD2. The CDR3 is made up of 13 amino acids. Germline CDR1 and CDR2: DFQATT and SNEGSKA (reference sequence). V trimming: 3 bases; J trimming: 4 bases; junction bases outside the gene matches: 2. In DNA, the CDR3 is TGCAGTGCTAGTAGCGGGAGGGGTTACGAGCAGTACTTC. Translating gives CSASSGRGYEQYF.